A single sample gave rise to the 27 T cell receptor beta chains below, sequenced in a study of cytomegalovirus exposure and HLA in healthy donors. The PCR was carried out with 60 Vbeta primers and 13 Jbeta primers. Sequenced by immunoSEQ multiplex PCR; TCRdb stores in-frame clones only, minus some. This sample yields roughly 200,000 clones, of which roughly 79% are seen a single time; about 1.9% belongs to the top ten. The sequenced sample was PBMCs. These receptors were taken from a young man in good health and CMV-seronegative.

The sample holds a few counts of this clone. The chain joins TRBV7-3 to TRBJ2-1, with 7 positions matching TRBD2. CDR3 length: 14 amino acids. CDR1 and CDR2 from the germline V gene are SGHTA and FQGTGA. V lost 5 bases and J lost 4; bases outside the gene matches: 5. The CDR3 is CASSPSGVYNEQFF. DNA of the CDR3: TGTGCCAGCAGCCCTAGCGGAGTGTACAATGAGCAGTTCTTC.

The V and J genes are TRBV2 and TRBJ2-7; the match to TRBD1 covers 11 bases. Germline lookup yields CDR1 SNHLY and CDR2 FYNNEI. Unmatched junction bases numbered 8, after V lost 1 base and J lost 6 bases. This CDR3 is 16 amino acids long. The CDR3 sequence: CASSEGLGQGVFEQYF. As DNA, the CDR3 is TGTGCCAGCAGTGAAGGCCTGGGACAGGGGGTATTCGAGCAGTACTTC.

The rearrangement joins TRBV19 to TRBJ1-5, with 10 bases matching TRBD1. Germline CDR1 is LNHDA and CDR2 is SQIVND (reference sequence). V dropped 3 bases and J dropped 11; count of bases not matched to a gene: 10. CDR3 length: 15 amino acids. The CDR3 sequence is CASSITGTGEVAQHF. The DNA of the CDR3 is TGTGCCAGTAGTATTACCGGGACAGGGGAGGTTGCCCAGCATTTT.

The V gene is TRBV2, the J gene TRBJ2-2; 10 bases align to TRBD1. V lost 5 bases, J lost 5 bases, and 2 bases stayed unmatched. The CDR3 sequence is 14 residues long. Germline V gives CDR1 SNHLY, CDR2 FYNNEI. The CDR3 spells CASSTGQGTGELFF. CDR3 coding DNA: TGTGCCAGCAGTACGGGACAGGGGACCGGGGAGCTGTTTTTT.

The chain couples TRBV29-1 to TRBJ2-3, with D uncertain. Germline V CDR1 and CDR2: SQVTM, ANQGSEA. This CDR3 has 13 amino acids. Trimming took 1 base from V and 1 from J, leaving 6 bases between them. The CDR3 DNA follows: TGCAGCGTTGAAGGACATCGCACAGATACGCAGTATTTT. This translates into CSVEGHRTDTQYF.

V and J are TRBV10-2 and TRBJ2-7; D call uncertain. The CDR3 has 12 residues. Germline V lookup: CDR1 WSHSY, CDR2 SAAADI. The V and J ends lost 3 bases and 1 base respectively, with 4 bases between them. For the CDR3, the DNA is TGCGCCAGCAGTGACAGTTCCTACGAGCAGTACTTC. Protein: CASSDSSYEQYF.

The chain uses TRBV7-9 and TRBJ1-2; D unresolved. Trimming left V 1 base short and J 4 bases short, with 13 bases between. The germline CDR1 and CDR2 sequences are SEHNR and FQNEAQ (reference sequence). The CDR3 length is 15 residues. CDR3 amino acids: CASSLEPNGAYGYTF. In nucleotides, the CDR3 is TGTGCCAGCAGCTTAGAGCCGAATGGTGCCTATGGCTACACCTTC.

CDR3 in DNA: TGTGCCAGCAGCAGCCGTGGGGTAGCGGGAGGGAACACCGGGGAGCTGTTTTTT. This codes for CASSSRGVAGGNTGELFF. The V and J genes are TRBV7-3 and TRBJ2-2; 10 bases are a match to TRBD2. V was pared by 5 bases and J by 1 base, with 10 bases of the junction left unmatched. The germline V gene has CDR1 SGHTA and CDR2 FQGTGA. CDR3 length equals 18 residues. Filled out from reference TRBV7-3 and TRBJ2-2, the complete variable domain reads GAGVSQTPSNKVTEKGKYVELRCDPISGHTALYWYRQSLGQGPEFLIYFQGTGAADDSGLPNDRFFAVRPEGSVSTLKIQRTERGDSAVYLCASSSRGVAGGNTGELFFGEGSRLTVL.

The chain couples TRBV6-1 to TRBJ2-5; 11 bases map to TRBD1. Germline lookup yields CDR1 MNHNS and CDR2 SASEGT. V was pared by 6 bases and J by 5 bases, with 8 bases of the junction left unmatched. The CDR3 runs to 15 residues. The CDR3 region is CASRPGTGGGETQYF. Written as DNA, the CDR3 is TGTGCCAGCAGACCTGGGACAGGGGGTGGGGAGACCCAGTACTTC.

The chain uses TRBV28 and TRBJ2-7; TRBD2 matches at 8 bases. Germline-derived CDR1 and CDR2 are MDHEN and SYDVKM. Trimming removed 8 bases from V and 3 bases from J; junction bases left unmatched: 9. The CDR3 extends over 14 amino acids. CDR3 nucleotides: TGTGCCAGCGATAGCGGGAACCCGGGCTACGAGCAGTACTTC. Residues: CASDSGNPGYEQYF.

This sequence joins TRBV4-1 and TRBJ2-1, with 7 positions matching TRBD2. This CDR3 comprises 18 residues. After removal of 1 base from V and 3 bases from J, the junction contained 12 bases not matched to a gene. CDR1 is MGHRA, CDR2 YSYEKL, per germline. CDR3 in DNA: TGCGCCAGCAGCCAAGGAGAGGGGCGGGAGAATTTCTACAATGAGCAGTTCTTC. Residues: CASSQGEGRENFYNEQFF.

This chain uses TRBV7-6 with TRBJ1-1; no definite D call. This CDR3 has 11 amino acids. The germline V gene has CDR1 SGHVS and CDR2 FNYEAQ. The V end was cut by 8 bases, the J end by 8 bases, with 12 bases between. The CDR3 nucleotides are TGTGCCAGCCAACCTGGGCTAGAAGCTTTCTTT. Encoded protein: CASQPGLEAFF.

This clone appeared once. The chain joins TRBV18 to TRBJ1-5, with TRBD1 as a possible D gene (6 bases). The CDR3 has 14 amino acids. CDR1 is KGHSH and CDR2 is LQKENI in the germline V gene. V lost 5 bases and J 7 bases, leaving 15 bases between the germline ends. For the CDR3, the DNA is TGTGCCAGCTCAATCTCAGGGGCGGACCAGCCCCAGCATTTT. It encodes CASSISGADQPQHF.

The J gene is TRBJ1-3, the V gene TRBV19; TRBD1 matches at 12 bases. V lost 6 bases and J lost 7; bases outside the gene matches: 4. Looked up from germline, CDR1 is LNHDA and CDR2 is SQIVND (reference sequence). The CDR3 sequence is 14 residues long. The CDR3 DNA reads TGTGCCAGTAGCCCGGGACAGGGGGCCAACACCATATATTTT. This codes for CASSPGQGANTIYF.

This sequence joins TRBV9 and TRBJ2-7; 9 bases agree with TRBD1. Per the germline V gene, CDR1 is SGDLS and CDR2 is YYNGEE. With 4 bases clipped from V and 3 bases from J, the junction kept 2 bases outside the gene matches. This CDR3 has 13 residues. The chain's CDR3 is CASSPGQGYEQYF. CDR3 DNA sequence: TGTGCCAGCAGCCCGGGACAGGGCTACGAGCAGTACTTC.

The chain links TRBV11-2 to TRBJ2-2; 8 bases line up with TRBD2. CDR1 SGHAT and CDR2 FQNNGV come from the germline V gene. The CDR3 is 16 amino acids. V lost 5 bases to trimming and J lost 5 bases; unmatched junction nucleotides: 10. The CDR3 region is CASSALAGYGTGELFF. The CDR3 nucleotides are TGTGCCAGCAGCGCCCTAGCGGGTTATGGGACCGGGGAGCTGTTTTTT.

This sequence joins TRBV18 and TRBJ1-1; possibly TRBD1 for D (6 bases). Trimming left V 6 bases short and J 7 bases short, with 15 bases between. CDR1 KGHSH and CDR2 LQKENI come from the germline V gene. The CDR3 contains 13 residues. This CDR3 reads CASSKNRDDEAFF. CDR3 DNA: TGTGCCAGCTCTAAAAACAGGGATGATGAAGCTTTCTTT.

J is TRBJ2-1 and V is TRBV4-1, with D possibly being TRBD2 (6 bases). The CDR3 spans 17 residues. Germline CDR1 MGHRA, CDR2 YSYEKL. The V and J ends lost 2 bases and 2 bases respectively, with 16 bases between them. CDR3: CASSQSAAGPPYNEQFF. The CDR3 DNA follows: TGCGCCAGCAGCCAATCCGCAGCGGGCCCCCCCTACAATGAGCAGTTCTTC.

The chain employs TRBV11-2 and TRBJ2-1, with D possibly TRBD2 on 5 matching bases. Germline lookup yields CDR1 SGHAT and CDR2 FQNNGV. This CDR3 spans 15 amino acids. V gave up 1 base and J gave up 6 bases, with 13 bases separating them. In DNA form, the CDR3 reads TGTGCCAGCAGCTTAGCGGGGAGTTATCGCAATGAGCAGTTCTTC. This translates into CASSLAGSYRNEQFF.

The J gene is TRBJ2-2, the V gene TRBV5-6; possible D gene TRBD1, 6 bases. V was cut by 5 bases and J by 6 bases, with 14 bases left in between. The germline V gene has CDR1 SGHDT and CDR2 YYEEEE. This CDR3 has 14 amino acids. The CDR3 region has the DNA TGTGCCAGCAGGACCGCAGGGGCCCCCGGGGAGCTGTTTTTT. Its protein product is CASRTAGAPGELFF.

V is TRBV5-1 and J is TRBJ1-6; 8 bases are shared with TRBD1. There are 15 residues in the CDR3. Germline-derived CDR1 and CDR2 are SGHRS and YFSETQ. V shed 0 bases, J shed 6 bases, and the junction held 2 bases outside the gene matches. This CDR3 is CASSLGTGFNSPLHF. The CDR3 DNA reads TGCGCCAGCAGCTTGGGGACAGGGTTTAATTCACCCCTCCACTTT.

V is TRBV29-1 and J is TRBJ2-1, with unresolved D. Trimming cost V 3 bases and J 4 bases, with 7 bases left between them. Germline loops: CDR1 SQVTM, CDR2 ANQGSEA. CDR3 length: 12 residues. For the CDR3, the DNA is TGCAGCGTTGACTACAGTTACAATGAGCAGTTCTTC. Encoded protein: CSVDYSYNEQFF.

The chain's CDR3 is CASSAGGTYNEQFF. Written as DNA, the CDR3 is TGTGCCAGCAGTGCAGGGGGGACTTACAATGAGCAGTTCTTC. This rearrangement joins TRBV28 to TRBJ2-1; TRBD1 might be the D (7 bases). V was cut by 5 bases and J by 4 bases, with 12 bases left in between. The germline CDR1 and CDR2 sequences are MDHEN and SYDVKM. The CDR3 has 14 amino acids.

The CDR3 here is CASNLAGEGDTQYF. CDR3 bases: TGTGCCAGCAACCTAGCGGGAGAGGGAGATACGCAGTATTTT. V usage is TRBV6-1 and J usage is TRBJ2-3, with TRBD2 identical over 10 bases. V lost 7 bases to trimming and J lost 5 bases; unmatched junction nucleotides: 6. Germline-derived CDR1 and CDR2 are MNHNS and SASEGT. The CDR3 spans 14 residues.

The genes are TRBV5-4 and TRBJ1-3, with D possibly TRBD1 on 6 matching bases. This CDR3 is built from 13 residues. V shed 4 bases and J shed 3 bases, with 8 bases lying between them. Germline CDR1 SGHNT, CDR2 YYREEE (reference sequence). The CDR3 DNA is TGTGCCAGCAGCCGGACAGTTGGAAACACCATATATTTT. Residues: CASSRTVGNTIYF.

This chain links TRBV10-3 with TRBJ2-7; 9 bases align to TRBD2. J gave up 5 bases and V 6 bases, and 14 bases lay outside the gene matches. Per germline, CDR1 ENHRY and CDR2 SYGVKD. This CDR3 has 16 amino acids. CDR3 residues: CAISQTPASGINEQYF. In DNA form, the CDR3 reads TGTGCCATCAGCCAGACCCCGGCTAGCGGGATAAACGAGCAGTACTTC.

The gene calls are TRBV29-1 and TRBJ2-1; 10 bases map to TRBD2. In germline, CDR1 is SQVTM, CDR2 ANQGSEA. The CDR3 length is 16 residues. V shed 3 bases and J 7 bases; nucleotides not matched to a gene: 12. The CDR3 bases are TGCAGCGTTGAGGAGGCTAGCGGGAGCGGGTGGAATGAGCAGTTCTTC. Translated: CSVEEASGSGWNEQFF.